This T cell receptor (beta chain) came from a study of T cell responses to AZD1222 COVID-19 vaccine. Whole-study context: Samples with a second dose at about 4 or about 12 weeks were pooled together.

Profiling relied on immunoSEQ multiplex PCR, and the TCRdb table lists in-frame clones only, not all of them. The profile shows under 110,000 clones, 86% of them singletons. Comment on this clone: Antigen unknown.

Findings and caveats of the study: The peak T cell response came first, and repertoires were sampled only after it.

The germline gives CDR1 GTSNPN, CDR2 SVGIG (reference sequence). With V trimmed by 5 bases and J by 3 bases, 17 bases remained unmatched. The CDR3 has 17 amino acids. V usage is TRBV30 and J usage is TRBJ1-1, with 8 positions matching TRBD1. Sample: peripheral blood, taken on day 0 of AZD1222 vaccination. The receptor was derived from an adult in good health. In DNA, the CDR3 is TGTGCCTGGCGATCCAGGGGGCGATGGGGGCGGGACACTGAAGCTTTCTTT. Protein: CAWRSRGRWGRDTEAFF.